The clone carrying this TCR beta chain showed up just a few times. Amplification targeted TCR beta CDR3 regions from RNA transcripts. The primer set for the first-round RT-PCR of the TCR CDR3 was HTBI. TCRdb processed the multiplex PCR reads anew with MiXCR; each CDR3 protein has one entry. The repertoire holds under 550,000 distinct CDR3 sequences, approximately 15% seen once, with about 5% in the top ten. The sample comes from a study of T cells in Graves' hyperthyroidism and ophthalmopathy. Per the germline V gene, CDR1 is LNHDA and CDR2 is SQIVND (reference sequence). Trimming cost V 4 bases and J 5 bases, with 15 bases left between them. This CDR3 contains 15 residues.

The sequenced sample consisted of blood. This chain links TRBV19 with TRBJ1-5; D uncertain. This TCR derives from a woman aged 18-35 years with Graves' hyperthyroidism. In DNA, the CDR3 is TGTGCCAGTAGTAGAGGGTTCGAGATTGATCAGCCCCAGCATTTT. Translation gives CASSRGFEIDQPQHF.